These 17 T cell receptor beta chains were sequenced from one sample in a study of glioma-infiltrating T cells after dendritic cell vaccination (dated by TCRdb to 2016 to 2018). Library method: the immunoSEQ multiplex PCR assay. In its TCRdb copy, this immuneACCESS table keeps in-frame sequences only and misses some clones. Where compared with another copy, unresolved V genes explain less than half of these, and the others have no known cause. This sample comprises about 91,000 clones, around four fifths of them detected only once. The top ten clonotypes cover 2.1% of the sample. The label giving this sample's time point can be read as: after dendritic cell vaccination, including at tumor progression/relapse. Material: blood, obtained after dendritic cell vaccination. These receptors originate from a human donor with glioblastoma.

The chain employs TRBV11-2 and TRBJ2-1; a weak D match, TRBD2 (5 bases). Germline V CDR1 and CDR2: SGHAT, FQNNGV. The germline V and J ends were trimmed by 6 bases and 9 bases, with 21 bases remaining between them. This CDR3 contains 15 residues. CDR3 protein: CASRGYSGRIGEQFF. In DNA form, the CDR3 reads TGTGCCAGCAGGGGATATAGTGGGAGAATAGGTGAGCAGTTCTTC.

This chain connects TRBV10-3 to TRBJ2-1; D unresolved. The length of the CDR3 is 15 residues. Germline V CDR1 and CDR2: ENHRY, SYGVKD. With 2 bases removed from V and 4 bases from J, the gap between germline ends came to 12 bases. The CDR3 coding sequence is TGTGCCATCAGTGAGCATCTAGACCAGTACAATGAGCAGTTCTTC. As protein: CAISEHLDQYNEQFF.

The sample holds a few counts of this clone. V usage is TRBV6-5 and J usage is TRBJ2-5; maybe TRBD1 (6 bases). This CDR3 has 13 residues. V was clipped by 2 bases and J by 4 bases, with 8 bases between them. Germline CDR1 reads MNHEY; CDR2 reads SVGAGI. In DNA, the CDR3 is TGTGCCAGCAGTTACGGCAGGGGAGAGACCCAGTACTTC. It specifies CASSYGRGETQYF.

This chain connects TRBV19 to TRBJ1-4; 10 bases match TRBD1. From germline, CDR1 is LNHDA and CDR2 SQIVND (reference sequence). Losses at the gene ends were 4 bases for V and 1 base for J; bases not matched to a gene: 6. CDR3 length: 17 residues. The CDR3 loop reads CASSSRDRGLTNEKLFF. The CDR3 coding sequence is TGTGCCAGTAGTAGCCGGGACAGGGGTTTAACTAATGAAAAACTGTTTTTT.

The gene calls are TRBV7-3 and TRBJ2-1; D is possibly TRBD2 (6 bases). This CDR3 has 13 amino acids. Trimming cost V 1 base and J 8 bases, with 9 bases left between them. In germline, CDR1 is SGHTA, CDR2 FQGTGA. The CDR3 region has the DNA TGTGCCAGCAGCTTAAGGAGGGTGGATGAGCAGTTCTTC. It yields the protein CASSLRRVDEQFF.

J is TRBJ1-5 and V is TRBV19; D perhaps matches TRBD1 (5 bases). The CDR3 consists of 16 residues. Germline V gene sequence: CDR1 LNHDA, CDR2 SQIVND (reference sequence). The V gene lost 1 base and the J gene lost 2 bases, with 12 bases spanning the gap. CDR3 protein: CASSIVTGGGNQPQHF. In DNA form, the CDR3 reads TGTGCCAGTAGTATAGTCACCGGGGGAGGCAATCAGCCCCAGCATTTT.

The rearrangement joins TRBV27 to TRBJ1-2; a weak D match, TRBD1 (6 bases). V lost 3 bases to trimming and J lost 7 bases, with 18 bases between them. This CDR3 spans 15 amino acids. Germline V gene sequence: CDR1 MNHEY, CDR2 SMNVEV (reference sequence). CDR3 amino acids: CASSLRWQGSPGYTF. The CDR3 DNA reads TGTGCCAGCAGTTTGAGATGGCAGGGGAGCCCTGGCTACACCTTC.

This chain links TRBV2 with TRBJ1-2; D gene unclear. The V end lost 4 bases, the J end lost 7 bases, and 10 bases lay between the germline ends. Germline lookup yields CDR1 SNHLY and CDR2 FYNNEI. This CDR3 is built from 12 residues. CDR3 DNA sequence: TGTGCCAGCAGTGTCCGGGTTTCTGGCTACACCTTC. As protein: CASSVRVSGYTF. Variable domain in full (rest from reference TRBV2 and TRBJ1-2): EPEVTQTPSHQVTQMGQEVILRCVPISNHLYFYWYRQILGQKVEFLVSFYNNEISEKSEIFDDQFSVERPDGSNFTLKIRSTKLEDSAMYFCASSVRVSGYTFGSGTRLTVV.

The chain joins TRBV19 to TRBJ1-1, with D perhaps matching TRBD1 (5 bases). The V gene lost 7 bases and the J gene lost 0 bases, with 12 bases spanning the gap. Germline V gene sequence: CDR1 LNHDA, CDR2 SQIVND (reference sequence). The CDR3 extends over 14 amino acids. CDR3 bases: TGTGCCAGTAATTGGGACTCCATGAACACTGAAGCTTTCTTT. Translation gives CASNWDSMNTEAFF.

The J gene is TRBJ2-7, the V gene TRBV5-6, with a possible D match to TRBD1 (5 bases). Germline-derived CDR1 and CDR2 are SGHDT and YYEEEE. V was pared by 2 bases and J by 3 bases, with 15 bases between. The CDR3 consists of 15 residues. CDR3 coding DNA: TGTGCCAGCAGCTTTTCTTCGGCAGGGCGCTACGAGCAGTACTTC. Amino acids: CASSFSSAGRYEQYF.

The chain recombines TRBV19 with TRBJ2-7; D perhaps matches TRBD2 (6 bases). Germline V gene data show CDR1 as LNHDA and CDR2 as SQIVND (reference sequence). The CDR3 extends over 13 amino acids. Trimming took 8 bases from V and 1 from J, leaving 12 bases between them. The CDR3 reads CASGQGGSYEQYF. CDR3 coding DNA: TGTGCCAGTGGGCAGGGAGGATCCTACGAGCAGTACTTC.

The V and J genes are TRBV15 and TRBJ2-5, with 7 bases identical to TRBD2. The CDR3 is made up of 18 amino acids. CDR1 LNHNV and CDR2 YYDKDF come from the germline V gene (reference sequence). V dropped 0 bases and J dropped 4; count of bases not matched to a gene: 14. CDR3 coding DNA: TGTGCCACCAGCAGAGATCGGTCGGGACTAATAAAAGTAGAGACCCAGTACTTC. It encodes CATSRDRSGLIKVETQYF.

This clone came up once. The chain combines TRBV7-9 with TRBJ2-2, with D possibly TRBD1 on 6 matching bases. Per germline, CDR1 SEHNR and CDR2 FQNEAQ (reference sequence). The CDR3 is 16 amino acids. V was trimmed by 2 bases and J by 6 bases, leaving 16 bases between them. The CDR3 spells CASSLSRPQGPGELFF. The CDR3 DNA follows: TGTGCCAGCAGCTTATCGAGACCCCAGGGGCCCGGGGAGCTGTTTTTT. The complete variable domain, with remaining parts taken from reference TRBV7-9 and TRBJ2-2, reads DTGVSQNPRHKITKRGQNVTFRCDPISEHNRLYWYRQTLGQGPEFLTYFQNEAQLEKSRLLSDRFSAERPKGSFSTLEIQRTEQGDSAMYLCASSLSRPQGPGELFFGEGSRLTVL.

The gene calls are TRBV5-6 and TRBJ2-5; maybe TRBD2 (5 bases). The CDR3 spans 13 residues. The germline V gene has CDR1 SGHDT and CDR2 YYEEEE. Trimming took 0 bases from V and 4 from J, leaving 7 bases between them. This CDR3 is CASSLGGRETQYF. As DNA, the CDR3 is TGTGCCAGCAGCTTGGGAGGGAGAGAGACCCAGTACTTC.

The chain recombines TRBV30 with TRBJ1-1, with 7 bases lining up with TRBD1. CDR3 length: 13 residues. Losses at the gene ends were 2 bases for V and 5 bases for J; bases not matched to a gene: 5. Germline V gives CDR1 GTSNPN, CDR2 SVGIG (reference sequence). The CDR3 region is CAWSRQQGTEAFF. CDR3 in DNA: TGTGCCTGGAGTAGACAACAGGGGACTGAAGCTTTCTTT. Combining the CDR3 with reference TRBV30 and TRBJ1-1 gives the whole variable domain SQTIHQWPATLVQPVGSPLSLECTVEGTSNPNLYWYRQAAGRGLQLLFYSVGIGQISSEVPQNLSASRPQDRQFILSSKKLLLSDSGFYLCAWSRQQGTEAFFGQGTRLTVV.

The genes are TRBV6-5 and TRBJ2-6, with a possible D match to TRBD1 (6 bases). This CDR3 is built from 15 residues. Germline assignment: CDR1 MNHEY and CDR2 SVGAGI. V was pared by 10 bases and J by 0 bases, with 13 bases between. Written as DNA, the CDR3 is TGTGCCACCAAATGGGACAACTCTGGGGCCAACGTCCTGACTTTC. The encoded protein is CATKWDNSGANVLTF.

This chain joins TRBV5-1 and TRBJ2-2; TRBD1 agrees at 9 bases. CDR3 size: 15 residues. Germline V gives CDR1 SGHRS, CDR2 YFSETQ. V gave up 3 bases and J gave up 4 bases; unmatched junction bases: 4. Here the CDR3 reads CASSSGTGFTGELFF. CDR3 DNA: TGCGCCAGCAGCTCCGGGACAGGGTTCACCGGGGAGCTGTTTTTT.